Sequencing of this TCR beta chain was carried out in a study of blood T cell repertoires in COVID-19. Looking at the study overall: Spain, Italy and the United States supplied samples that represented acute and convalescent COVID-19. PBMCs, B-cell-depleted T cells, or T cells were the source of the cDNA or gDNA that made up the material.

The germline V and J ends were trimmed by 4 bases and 0 bases, with 14 bases remaining between them. The CDR3 is 16 amino acids. Looked up from germline, CDR1 is LNHDA and CDR2 is SQIVND (reference sequence). The table came from immunoSEQ multiplex PCR; TCRdb's copy has only in-frame clones and leaves some out. The sample gives about 170,000 clones, roughly 73% of which show up once; 2.8% is in the top ten. This clone was detected once. The receptor was derived from a man in his 70s with acute or convalescent COVID-19. The chain links TRBV19 to TRBJ2-3; no firm D call. Sequenced material: peripheral blood. This CDR3 reads CASSTSDTASTDTQYF. As DNA, the CDR3 is TGTGCCAGTAGTACCTCAGACACCGCTAGCACAGATACGCAGTATTTT.